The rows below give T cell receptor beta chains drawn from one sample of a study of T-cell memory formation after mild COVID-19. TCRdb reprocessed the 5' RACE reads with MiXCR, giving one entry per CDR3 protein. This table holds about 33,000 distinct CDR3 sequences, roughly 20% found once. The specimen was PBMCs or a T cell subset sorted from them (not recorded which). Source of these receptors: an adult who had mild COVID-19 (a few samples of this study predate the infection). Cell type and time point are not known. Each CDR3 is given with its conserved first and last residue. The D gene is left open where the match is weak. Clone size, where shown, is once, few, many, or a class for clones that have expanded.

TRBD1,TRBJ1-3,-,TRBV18,CASSRQGATGNTIYF,TGTGCCAGCTCAAGACAGGGGGCGACGGGAAACACCATATATTTT
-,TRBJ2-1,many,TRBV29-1,CSVGVAGTSSYNEQFF,TGCAGCGTTGGAGTGGCGGGCACGAGCTCCTACAATGAGCAGTTCTTC
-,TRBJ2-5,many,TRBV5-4,CASSLTQNQETQYF,TGTGCCAGCAGCTTGACCCAAAACCAAGAGACCCAGTACTTC
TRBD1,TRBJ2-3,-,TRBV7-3,CASSSGQGARGTDTQYF,TGTGCCAGCAGCTCGGGACAGGGGGCGCGGGGCACAGATACGCAGTATTTT
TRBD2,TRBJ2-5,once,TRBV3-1,CASTSGFQETQYF,TGTGCCAGTACTAGCGGGTTCCAAGAGACCCAGTACTTC
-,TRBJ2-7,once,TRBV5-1,CASSYLQGEQYF,TGCGCCAGCAGCTACCTACAGGGCGAGCAGTACTTC
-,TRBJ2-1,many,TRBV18,CASSPPISGHNEQFF,TGTGCCAGCTCACCACCGATTTCAGGCCACAATGAGCAGTTCTTC
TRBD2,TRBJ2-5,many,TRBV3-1,CASSRGGGETQYF,TGTGCCAGCAGCCGCGGCGGGGGAGAGACCCAGTACTTC
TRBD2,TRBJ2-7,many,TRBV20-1,CSARGLAGKYEQYF,TGCAGTGCTAGAGGACTAGCTGGGAAATACGAGCAGTACTTC
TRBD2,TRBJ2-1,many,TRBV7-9,CASSFSGRGLNEQFF,TGTGCCAGCAGCTTTAGCGGGAGAGGGTTGAATGAGCAGTTCTTC